These 16 T cell receptor beta chains originate from one sample sequenced in a study of cytomegalovirus exposure and HLA in healthy donors. The PCR had 60 Vbeta and 13 Jbeta primers. The protocol was immunoSEQ multiplex PCR, while the TCRdb copy is restricted to in-frame clones and leaves out a portion. The sample contains tens of thousands of clones, approximately 78% of which appear only once. The sequencing sample was made of PBMCs. All receptors come from a female donor in good health and CMV-seronegative.

The chain couples TRBV7-9 to TRBJ1-4; D call uncertain. V was clipped by 4 bases and J by 3 bases, with 12 bases between them. Germline CDR1 is SEHNR and CDR2 is FQNEAQ (reference sequence). The CDR3 spans 15 residues. CDR3 sequence reads: CASSSTQRSNEKLFF. The DNA of the CDR3 is TGTGCCAGCAGCTCCACACAGCGGTCTAATGAAAAACTGTTTTTT.

This clone was seen a handful of times. The same CDR3 can be traced to other DNA sequences in this sample. This rearrangement joins TRBV6-4 to TRBJ2-1; maybe TRBD1 (6 bases). V was trimmed by 0 bases and J by 3 bases, leaving 6 bases between them. CDR3 length: 14 residues. The germline gives CDR1 MRHNA, CDR2 SNTAGT. The CDR3 spells CASSDSGGYNEQFF. In nucleotides, the CDR3 is TGTGCCAGCAGTGACTCAGGGGGCTACAATGAGCAGTTCTTC.

The table lists this clone with a count of one. The rearrangement uses TRBV15 and TRBJ2-7; possibly TRBD1 for D (6 bases). Germline V gene sequence: CDR1 LNHNV, CDR2 YYDKDF (reference sequence). The CDR3 sequence is 15 residues long. Trimming removed 1 base from V and 2 bases from J, with 12 bases in between. In DNA form, the CDR3 reads TGTGCCACCAGCAGAGGTTCACAGGGAGCCTACGAGCAGTACTTC. Its translation is CATSRGSQGAYEQYF.

The rearrangement links TRBV5-5 to TRBJ2-7; D perhaps matches TRBD1 (6 bases). This CDR3 is built from 13 residues. Trimming left V 4 bases short and J 5 bases short, with 13 bases between. CDR1 is SGHKS and CDR2 is YYEKEE in the germline V gene (reference sequence). This chain's CDR3 is CASSINRDHEQYF. The DNA of the CDR3 is TGTGCCAGCAGCATTAACAGGGACCACGAGCAGTACTTC.

Here the CDR3 DNA reads TGTGCCAGCAGCCAAGACGCAGGGGGCTATAATTCACCCCTCCACTTT. Its protein product is CASSQDAGGYNSPLHF. The chain employs TRBV4-2 and TRBJ1-6; TRBD1 matches at 7 bases. This CDR3 spans 16 amino acids. V lost 0 bases and J lost 3; bases outside the gene matches: 2. The germline gives CDR1 LGHNA, CDR2 YNFKEQ.

This chain joins TRBV10-3 and TRBJ2-3; D uncertain. The CDR3 extends over 15 amino acids. V lost 0 bases, J lost 0 bases, and 7 bases lay in between. CDR1 and CDR2 (germline): ENHRY, SYGVKD. CDR3 loop: CAISESISSTDTQYF. Here the CDR3 DNA reads TGTGCCATCAGTGAGTCTATATCGAGCACAGATACGCAGTATTTT.

V usage is TRBV10-3 and J usage is TRBJ1-1, with 8 positions matching TRBD1. V lost 2 bases, J lost 2 bases, and 4 bases stayed unmatched. The CDR3 contains 15 residues. The germline CDR1 and CDR2 sequences are ENHRY and SYGVKD. Written as DNA, the CDR3 is TGTGCCATCAGTGAGAACCAGGGGGCAAACACTGAAGCTTTCTTT. The encoded protein is CAISENQGANTEAFF.

The rearrangement uses TRBV4-3 and TRBJ2-2, with D perhaps TRBD1 (5 bases). Germline CDR1 is LGHNA and CDR2 is YSLEER. V shed 2 bases and J shed 4 bases, with 14 bases lying between them. The CDR3 sequence is 16 residues long. CDR3 coding DNA: TGCGCCAGCAGCCAACCCGACAGCGCGAGCACCGGGGAGCTGTTTTTT. Protein product: CASSQPDSASTGELFF.

This clone was seen a handful of times. The genes are TRBV6-1 and TRBJ2-2; 10 positions match TRBD1. CDR3 length equals 16 residues. Germline CDR1 MNHNS, CDR2 SASEGT. The V gene end was trimmed by 4 bases and the J gene end by 5 bases; junction bases not matched to a gene: 7. The CDR3 region is CASSGWDRGRTGELFF. Here the CDR3 DNA reads TGTGCCAGCAGTGGTTGGGACAGGGGAAGAACCGGGGAGCTGTTTTTT.

The chain joins TRBV4-1 to TRBJ2-5; D remains unclear. The J call could be wrong; TRBJ2-7 is a better fit for the DNA end. The germline V gene encodes CDR1 MGHRA and CDR2 YSYEKL. The CDR3 covers 15 residues. The CDR3: CASSQEPQTTYEQYF. The CDR3 region has the DNA TGCGCCAGCAGCCAAGAACCCCAGACAACCTACGAGCAGTACTTC.

Details on this clone: Its ends do not fully match the called genes, so a read error is possible. The rearrangement joins TRBV7-7 to TRBJ2-7; TRBD1 aligns across 7 bases. The CDR3 length is 15 residues. Germline CDR1 and CDR2: SSHAT and FNYEAQ (reference sequence). For the CDR3, the DNA is TGTGCTAGCAGCTTCCGGACAGGAGCTCCTTACGAGCAGTACTTC. Amino acid sequence: CASSFRTGAPYEQYF. Full variable domain (outside the CDR3, taken from reference TRBV7-7 and TRBJ2-7): GAGVSQSPRYKVTKRGQDVTLRCDPISSHATLYWYQQALGQGPEFLTYFNYEAQPDKSGLPSDRFSAERPEGSISTLTIQRTEQRDSAMYRCASSFRTGAPYEQYFGPGTRLTVT.

The chain combines TRBV6-5 with TRBJ1-1; TRBD1 might be the D (6 bases). Trimming took 7 bases from V and 4 from J, leaving 13 bases between them. Per germline, CDR1 MNHEY and CDR2 SVGAGI. The CDR3 loop spans 13 amino acids. CDR3 sequence (DNA): TGTGCCAGCATAAACAGGGTTTCCACTGAAGCTTTCTTT. This gives the protein CASINRVSTEAFF.

The chain links TRBV6-5 to TRBJ2-5, with 7 bases aligning to TRBD1. The J call may be incorrect, as the DNA end agrees better with TRBJ2-7. The CDR3 sequence is 13 residues long. CDR1 is MNHEY, CDR2 SVGAGI, per germline. This CDR3 reads CASSRDRAYEQYF. DNA for the CDR3: TGTGCCAGCAGTCGGGACAGAGCCTACGAGCAGTACTTC.

About this clone: Distinct nucleotide sequences in the sample also encode this CDR3. The gene calls are TRBV30 and TRBJ2-2, with D possibly TRBD1 on 5 matching bases. The V end was cut by 4 bases, the J end by 1 base, with 7 bases between. From germline, CDR1 is GTSNPN and CDR2 SVGIG (reference sequence). The CDR3 is made up of 13 amino acids. This chain's CDR3 is CAWTTGNTGELFF. The CDR3 region has the DNA TGTGCCTGGACCACAGGGAACACCGGGGAGCTGTTTTTT.

J is TRBJ1-6 and V is TRBV5-6; D gene uncertain. The V end was cut by 7 bases, the J end by 6 bases, with 8 bases between. This CDR3 spans 12 amino acids. The germline gives CDR1 SGHDT, CDR2 YYEEEE. The chain's CDR3 is CASLDGNSPLHF. The CDR3 DNA is TGTGCCAGCCTAGACGGTAATTCACCCCTCCACTTT.

For this clone: Other DNA variants within this sample encode the same CDR3. V is TRBV5-4 and J is TRBJ1-3; 7 bases match TRBD1. Germline V gene sequence: CDR1 SGHNT, CDR2 YYREEE (reference sequence). V was clipped by 0 bases and J by 7 bases; unmatched bases: 7. This CDR3 contains 15 residues. The CDR3 nucleotides read TGTGCCAGCAGCTTGGAGGGGGCCAGCGGGAACACCATATATTTT. Translated: CASSLEGASGNTIYF.